A single sample is the source of the 20 T cell receptor beta chains below, sequenced in a study of cytomegalovirus exposure and HLA in healthy donors. Profiled with immunoSEQ multiplex PCR; TCRdb holds only in-frame clones, not every one. Of about 79,000 clones listed, approximately 93% are singletons. The source material was PBMCs. All receptors come from a woman aged 25 to 39 in good health and CMV-seronegative.

The chain combines TRBV6-1 with TRBJ1-5; D is perhaps TRBD1 (5 bases). The CDR3 has 13 amino acids. Germline assignment: CDR1 MNHNS and CDR2 SASEGT. Trimming took 6 bases from V and 6 from J, leaving 12 bases between them. This CDR3 is CASRGVLGQPQHF. The CDR3 DNA sequence: TGTGCCAGCAGAGGGGTGCTGGGTCAGCCCCAGCATTTT.

V and J are TRBV7-2 and TRBJ2-3; D remains ambiguous. Trimming cost V 1 base and J 2 bases, with 10 bases left between them. Germline CDR1 SGHTA, CDR2 FQGNSA. CDR3 length: 15 residues. CDR3 bases: TGTGCCAGCAGCTTAGTAGGCGGCGCCACAGATACGCAGTATTTT. It translates to CASSLVGGATDTQYF. Full variable domain (remainder filled in from reference TRBV7-2 and TRBJ2-3): GAGVSQSPSNKVTEKGKDVELRCDPISGHTALYWYRQSLGQGLEFLIYFQGNSAPDKSGLPSDRFSAERTGGSVSTLTIQRTQQEDSAVYLCASSLVGGATDTQYFGPGTRLTVL.

The chain employs TRBV15 and TRBJ2-2; unclear D gene. Trimming removed 5 bases at V and 1 base at J, with 8 bases between. Germline values: CDR1 LNHNV, CDR2 YYDKDF (reference sequence). The CDR3 sequence is 14 residues long. Here the CDR3 reads CATSVFQNTGELFF. The CDR3 nucleotides are TGTGCCACCAGCGTGTTTCAGAACACCGGGGAGCTGTTTTTT.

This chain joins TRBV2 and TRBJ2-2, with a weak D call TRBD2 (6 bases). With 7 bases removed from V and 6 bases from J, the gap between germline ends came to 18 bases. CDR1 and CDR2 (germline): SNHLY, FYNNEI. The CDR3 consists of 15 residues. The CDR3 DNA sequence: TGTGCCAGCACCGACACTAGCATCGGTGCCGGGGAGCTGTTTTTT. As protein: CASTDTSIGAGELFF.

The V and J genes are TRBV29-1 and TRBJ1-2; D might be TRBD1 (6 bases). V was cut by 6 bases and J by 7 bases, with 21 bases left in between. The germline V gene encodes CDR1 SQVTM and CDR2 ANQGSEA. This CDR3 contains 14 residues. CDR3 bases: TGCAGCGTAGACCAACAACGGGGGGCAGGTGGCTACACCTTC. It yields the protein CSVDQQRGAGGYTF. The variable domain in full, completed from reference TRBV29-1 and TRBJ1-2, reads SAVISQKPSRDICQRGTSLTIQCQVDSQVTMMFWYRQQPGQSLTLIATANQGSEATYESGFVIDKFPISRPNLTFSTLTVSNMSPEDSSIYLCSVDQQRGAGGYTFGSGTRLTVV.

This clone turned up a few times. The chain uses TRBV5-1 and TRBJ2-7; 13 bases align to TRBD2. Germline CDR1 SGHRS, CDR2 YFSETQ. This CDR3 spans 14 amino acids. With 6 bases clipped from V and 4 bases from J, the junction kept 4 bases outside the gene matches. The CDR3 sequence is CASTPGLAGYEQYF. The CDR3 nucleotides are TGCGCCAGCACACCGGGACTAGCGGGGTACGAGCAGTACTTC.

V usage is TRBV28 and J usage is TRBJ2-2, with 7 bases lining up with TRBD1. The CDR3 totals 13 residues. Germline lookup yields CDR1 MDHEN and CDR2 SYDVKM. V shed 9 bases and J 6 bases; nucleotides not matched to a gene: 7. This CDR3 reads CASKTTGAGELFF. The CDR3 DNA reads TGTGCCAGTAAGACTACAGGGGCCGGGGAGCTGTTTTTT.

This chain links TRBV19 with TRBJ2-3, with 7 bases matching TRBD1. Trimming took 0 bases from V and 4 from J; bases not matched to a gene: 10. Germline V gene sequence: CDR1 LNHDA, CDR2 SQIVND (reference sequence). CDR3 length: 17 amino acids. CDR3 bases: TGTGCCAGTAGTATAGATCTGGGCAGGGGGACGGCAGATACGCAGTATTTT. This codes for CASSIDLGRGTADTQYF.

The gene calls are TRBV5-1 and TRBJ2-1, with D perhaps matching TRBD2 (6 bases). The V end was cut by 4 bases, the J end by 1 base, with 12 bases between. CDR1 and CDR2 from the germline V gene are SGHRS and YFSETQ. The length of the CDR3 is 15 residues. This CDR3 is CASSLGGASYNEQFF. For the CDR3, the DNA is TGCGCCAGCAGCCTCGGAGGGGCGTCCTACAATGAGCAGTTCTTC.

The chain carries TRBV2 and TRBJ2-3, with TRBD2 identical over 11 bases. Germline lookup yields CDR1 SNHLY and CDR2 FYNNEI. There are 14 residues in the CDR3. V was clipped by 11 bases and J by 0 bases; unmatched bases: 4. CDR3 in amino acids: CAWLAGGSTDTQYF. As DNA, the CDR3 is TGTGCCTGGTTAGCGGGAGGGAGCACAGATACGCAGTATTTT.

This chain joins TRBV6-1 and TRBJ1-2; tentative D call: TRBD1 (5 bases). Per germline, CDR1 MNHNS and CDR2 SASEGT. CDR3 size: 13 residues. V gave up 2 bases and J gave up 8 bases, with 12 bases separating them. CDR3 DNA: TGTGCCAGCAGTGAAATCGGGGGGGGAGGCTACACCTTC. Amino acids: CASSEIGGGGYTF.

The chain carries TRBV6-1 and TRBJ1-4; TRBD1 agrees at 8 bases. J was trimmed by 7 bases and V by 6 bases; bases with no gene match: 10. This CDR3 has 15 amino acids. CDR1 and CDR2 (germline): MNHNS, SASEGT. The CDR3 here is CASRGQASGSEKLFF. The CDR3 nucleotides read TGTGCCAGCAGGGGACAGGCTTCCGGTAGTGAAAAACTGTTTTTT.

This chain links TRBV2 with TRBJ1-6; TRBD1 aligns across 7 bases. CDR3 length: 14 residues. Looked up from germline, CDR1 is SNHLY and CDR2 is FYNNEI. The V and J ends lost 8 bases and 6 bases, in that order; junction bases with no gene match: 7. The CDR3 sequence is CASLGDSGNSPLHF. As DNA, the CDR3 is TGTGCCAGCCTAGGGGACAGTGGTAATTCACCCCTCCACTTT.

Regarding this clone: Distinct nucleotide sequences in the sample also encode this CDR3. The chain employs TRBV7-2 and TRBJ1-2; D is perhaps TRBD1 (5 bases). The CDR3 has 13 amino acids. Germline V lookup: CDR1 SGHTA, CDR2 FQGNSA. V was trimmed by 5 bases and J by 3 bases, leaving 10 bases between them. CDR3 amino acids: CASSLDRDYGYTF. DNA of the CDR3: TGTGCCAGCAGCCTAGACAGAGACTATGGCTACACCTTC. The whole variable domain, filled in from reference TRBV7-2 and TRBJ1-2, reads GAGVSQSPSNKVTEKGKDVELRCDPISGHTALYWYRQSLGQGLEFLIYFQGNSAPDKSGLPSDRFSAERTGGSVSTLTIQRTQQEDSAVYLCASSLDRDYGYTFGSGTRLTVV.

V and J are TRBV29-1 and TRBJ1-4, with 7 positions matching TRBD1. This CDR3 has 19 residues. J lost 6 bases, V lost 6 bases, and 25 bases had no gene match. Germline assignment: CDR1 SQVTM and CDR2 ANQGSEA. The CDR3 protein is CSVIIRTFETTGQDEKLFF. The CDR3 DNA follows: TGCAGCGTCATCATTCGGACATTCGAAACTACAGGACAGGATGAAAAACTGTTTTTT.

The rearrangement links TRBV29-1 to TRBJ1-2; D gene unclear. CDR1 and CDR2 from the germline V gene are SQVTM and ANQGSEA. This CDR3 contains 13 residues. V dropped 2 bases and J dropped 0 bases, with 7 bases sitting between them. CDR3 sequence reads: CSVEPVANYGYTF. In DNA, the CDR3 is TGCAGCGTTGAACCGGTAGCTAACTATGGCTACACCTTC.

The chain recombines TRBV7-2 with TRBJ2-7; D might be TRBD1 (5 bases). Germline-derived CDR1 and CDR2 are SGHTA and FQGNSA. There are 14 residues in the CDR3. The V gene lost 3 bases and the J gene lost 3 bases, with 12 bases spanning the gap. The CDR3 loop reads CASSFQSGFYEQYF. The CDR3 region has the DNA TGTGCCAGCAGCTTCCAGTCAGGGTTCTACGAGCAGTACTTC.

This clone was counted a single time. The chain carries TRBV2 and TRBJ2-7; 12 bases align to TRBD2. Germline values: CDR1 SNHLY, CDR2 FYNNEI. J was trimmed by 2 bases and V by 8 bases; bases with no gene match: 10. CDR3 length: 16 residues. Here the CDR3 DNA reads TGTGCCAGCGGAATCTCCCGGACTAGCGGGACCTACGAGCAGTACTTC. Translated: CASGISRTSGTYEQYF.

This chain uses TRBV5-1 with TRBJ2-5, with D possibly TRBD1 on 5 matching bases. Germline-derived CDR1 and CDR2 are SGHRS and YFSETQ. Trimming took 0 bases from V and 1 from J, leaving 7 bases between them. CDR3 size: 14 residues. CDR3 protein: CASSLAGSQETQYF. In DNA, the CDR3 is TGCGCCAGCAGCTTGGCAGGGTCCCAAGAGACCCAGTACTTC. Drawing the rest from reference TRBV5-1 and TRBJ2-5, the complete variable domain is KAGVTQTPRYLIKTRGQQVTLSCSPISGHRSVSWYQQTPGQGLQFLFEYFSETQRNKGNFPGRFSGRQFSNSRSEMNVSTLELGDSALYLCASSLAGSQETQYFGPGTRLLVL.

V and J are TRBV27 and TRBJ1-1; no clear D gene. The CDR3 spans 13 residues. The V and J ends lost 5 bases and 2 bases respectively, with 9 bases between them. CDR1 MNHEY and CDR2 SMNVEV come from the germline V gene (reference sequence). The chain's CDR3 is CASSRLLNTEAFF. CDR3 coding DNA: TGTGCCAGCAGTCGATTACTTAACACTGAAGCTTTCTTT.